A selection of T cell receptor beta chains follows, all from one sample in a study of shared clonotypes between healthy human individuals. The method was immunoSEQ multiplex PCR; TCRdb's version includes in-frame clones alone and lacks a portion of them. This sample has about 2.1 million clones, with about 92% found just once. Sequenced material: naive CD8+ T cells from PBMCs. These receptors were obtained from a man aged 18 to 30 in good health. Some clones in this sample may be carry-over from other donors' samples. Each CDR3 is given with its conserved first and last residue. D genes are given only for firm matches. Size is stated for part of the rows, as once, few or many counts, or as a class when the clone is expanded.

v_call	j_call	clone_size	d_call	cdr3_aa	cdr3_nt
TRBV9	TRBJ2-2	few	TRBD2	CASSVGGRNTGELFF	TGTGCCAGCAGCGTAGGCGGGAGAAACACCGGGGAGCTGTTTTTT
TRBV28	TRBJ2-7	NA	TRBD1	CASSRDRGGEQYF	TGTGCCAGCAGTCGGGACAGGGGGGGCGAGCAGTACTTC
TRBV5-1	TRBJ2-7	NA	TRBD2	CASSLRLAGASHEQYF	TGCGCCAGCAGCCTACGACTAGCGGGAGCCTCCCACGAGCAGTACTTC
TRBV10-3	TRBJ2-3	NA	TRBD2	CAVGEPTSGRTDTQYF	TGTGCCGTGGGGGAACCGACTAGCGGGAGGACGGATACGCAGTATTTT
TRBV11-2	TRBJ2-2	few	NA	CASSLAGPNTGELFF	TGTGCCAGCAGCTTAGCGGGCCCGAACACCGGGGAGCTGTTTTTT
TRBV7-2	TRBJ2-7	NA	NA	CASSPARKGEQYF	TGTGCCAGCAGTCCCGCCAGAAAGGGCGAGCAGTACTTC
TRBV11-2	TRBJ2-7	once	TRBD2	CASSLSWREFDEQYF	TGTGCCAGCAGCTTATCTTGGCGGGAGTTTGACGAGCAGTACTTC
TRBV9	TRBJ2-3	many	TRBD2	CASSVRAGETDTQYF	TGTGCCAGCAGCGTACGGGCGGGAGAAACAGATACGCAGTATTTT
TRBV7-9	TRBJ2-5	NA	TRBD1	CASSFTGTGGLKTQYF	TGTGCCAGCAGCTTCACCGGGACAGGGGGTTTGAAGACCCAGTACTTC
TRBV11-2	TRBJ1-1	NA	NA	CASSHFTGNTEAFF	TGTGCCAGCAGCCATTTCACAGGTAACACTGAAGCTTTCTTT
TRBV6-1	TRBJ1-4	once	NA	CASRITEATNEKLFF	TGTGCCAGCAGAATAACAGAGGCAACTAATGAAAAACTGTTTTTT
TRBV4-1	TRBJ2-5	NA	TRBD1	CASSQDTGQGSQYF	TGCGCCAGCAGCCAAGATACGGGACAGGGTAGCCAGTACTTC
TRBV7-9	TRBJ2-1	NA	TRBD2	CASSSGTSGSSPYNEQFF	TGTGCCAGCAGCTCCGGGACTAGCGGGAGTTCTCCCTACAATGAGCAGTTCTTC
TRBV9	TRBJ2-7	NA	TRBD1	CASSVSTGGAYYEQYF	TGTGCCAGCAGCGTATCTACAGGGGGCGCATACTACGAGCAGTACTTC
TRBV29-1	TRBJ1-2	few	NA	CSVEGGANYGYTF	TGCAGCGTTGAAGGTGGGGCTAACTATGGCTACACCTTC
TRBV9	TRBJ1-2	NA	TRBD1	CASKGTGSDYGYTF	TGTGCCAGCAAAGGGACAGGGAGCGACTATGGCTACACCTTC
TRBV29-1	TRBJ2-5	NA	NA	CSVLGGDYQETQYF	TGCAGCGTTCTAGGGGGGGATTACCAAGAGACCCAGTACTTC
TRBV9	TRBJ2-7	NA	TRBD1	CASSLRTGTAYEQYF	TGTGCCAGCAGCTTAAGGACAGGCACAGCCTACGAGCAGTACTTC
TRBV5-1	TRBJ2-1	NA	TRBD1	CASSFLTRDRVSNEQFF	TGCGCCAGCAGCTTCTTAACCCGGGACAGGGTAAGCAATGAGCAGTTCTTC
TRBV5-1	TRBJ2-3	NA	NA	CASSLAPTAFGTDTQYF	TGCGCCAGCAGCTTGGCCCCGACGGCGTTTGGCACAGATACGCAGTATTTT
TRBV4-3	TRBJ1-3	NA	NA	CASSRDRSSGNTIYF	TGCGCCAGCAGCCGGGACCGCAGCTCTGGAAACACCATATATTTT
TRBV4-3	TRBJ2-1	NA	NA	CASSQDMSRERYNEQFF	TGCGCCAGCAGCCAAGATATGAGTCGGGAACGGTACAATGAGCAGTTCTTC
TRBV27	TRBJ2-1	NA	NA	CASSLRLAPINEQFF	TGTGCCAGCAGTTTAAGGCTAGCGCCCATCAATGAGCAGTTCTTC
TRBV14	TRBJ1-1	NA	NA	CASSQGPRVAEAFF	TGTGCCAGCAGCCAAGGGCCCAGGGTTGCTGAAGCTTTCTTT
TRBV6-5	TRBJ2-7	NA	NA	CASSYRGAYEQYF	TGTGCCAGCAGTTACCGGGGGGCGTACGAGCAGTACTTC